The TCR beta chain described here comes from a study of post-analysis software for immune sequencing data. Study-wide context: Included among the disease courses, which were recorded for the cohort, were relapsing-remitting, secondary progressive and progressive-relapsing multiple sclerosis. General study points: When compared against controls, multiple sclerosis patients showed significantly lower normalized Chao1 diversity. Under the F measure, samples that were prepared in one batch clustered strongly together. A handful of TRBV segments were significantly more frequent in patients than in controls. TRBV5-6, TRBV5-1 and TRBV20-1 were among these segments.

The CDR3 totals 17 residues. Germline values: CDR1 LGHNA, CDR2 YNFKEQ. Losses at the gene ends were 1 base for V and 1 base for J; bases not matched to a gene: 6. Remarks on this clonotype: Its antigen is unknown.

Unique molecular identifiers were present in the TCR beta cDNA libraries. Once about 0.9 to 11 million T cells were used, hundreds of thousands of cDNA molecules resulted. MiXCR, run by TCRdb on the PCR reads, gives a single entry per CDR3 protein. Found here are roughly 650,000 distinct CDR3 sequences, around 64% of them singletons; the top ten hold approximately 11%. V and J are TRBV4-2 and TRBJ2-5; 10 bases are a match to TRBD2. The source material was blood. The sequence was obtained from a girl aged 2-10 years with multiple sclerosis. The CDR3 loop is CASSQVGTSGIQETQYF. In nucleotides, the CDR3 is TGTGCCAGCAGCCAAGTCGGCACTAGCGGGATCCAAGAGACCCAGTACTTC.